Below are 10 T cell receptor beta chains sequenced from a single sample in a study of CD8+CD57+ T cells in acquired aplastic anemia. Genomic DNA constituted the template upon which TCR beta VDJ and CDR3 profiling was performed. TCRdb processed the reads anew with MiXCR; each CDR3 protein has one entry. The data hold about 180,000 distinct CDR3 sequences, with approximately 46% observed a single time. The sequenced material came from sorted CD4+, CD8+, or CD8+CD57+ T cells (not recorded which) from PBMCs. The receptors here all came from a human donor in good health.

This chain links TRBV7-2 with TRBJ1-6; D gene uncertain. V gave up 5 bases and J gave up 12 bases, with 14 bases separating them. This CDR3 has 13 amino acids. Per germline, CDR1 SGHTA and CDR2 FQGNSA. For the CDR3, the DNA is TGTGCCAGCAGCCAAGATGCGGGAGTACCCCTCCACTTT. Translating gives CASSQDAGVPLHF.

This clonotype was seen at least ten times. The gene calls are TRBV7-2 and TRBJ2-1; D may be TRBD2 (5 bases). Trimming pared 4 bases from V and 10 bases from J, leaving 11 bases between. The CDR3 runs to 12 residues. The germline CDR1 and CDR2 sequences are SGHTA and FQGNSA. Written as DNA, the CDR3 is TGTGCCAGCAGCTCCCCCGGGAAGGAGCAGTTCTTC. It specifies CASSSPGKEQFF.

Many counts were recorded for this clonotype. V gene TRBV5-1 combines with J gene TRBJ2-1; D unclear. Germline V gene lookup returns CDR1 SGHRS and CDR2 YFSETQ. This CDR3 has 11 residues. V shed 2 bases and J shed 6 bases, with 3 bases lying between them. This CDR3 is CASSFGNEQFF. The CDR3 coding sequence is TGCGCCAGCAGCTTCGGCAATGAGCAGTTCTTC.

The chain has TRBV5-1 and TRBJ2-7; 7 bases fit TRBD1. CDR3 length: 16 amino acids. The V segment lost 0 bases and the J segment 2 bases; nucleotides outside the gene matches: 8. CDR1 and CDR2 from the germline V gene are SGHRS and YFSETQ. The CDR3 reads CASSLGGTAIAYEQYF. CDR3 bases: TGCGCCAGCAGCTTGGGGGGGACAGCTATTGCCTACGAGCAGTACTTC. The complete variable domain, with remaining parts taken from reference TRBV5-1 and TRBJ2-7, reads KAGVTQTPRYLIKTRGQQVTLSCSPISGHRSVSWYQQTPGQGLQFLFEYFSETQRNKGNFPGRFSGRQFSNSRSEMNVSTLELGDSALYLCASSLGGTAIAYEQYFGPGTRLTVT.

This clonotype was counted at least ten times. The rearrangement links TRBV4-1 to TRBJ1-2; D not certain. The germline V and J ends were trimmed by 2 bases and 14 bases, with 12 bases remaining between them. Per the germline V gene, CDR1 is MGHRA and CDR2 is YSYEKL. This CDR3 has 11 residues. The CDR3 is CASSQNRKETF. The CDR3 region has the DNA TGCGCCAGCAGCCAAAATCGTAAGGAGACCTTC.

The chain combines TRBV7-2 with TRBJ1-1; tentatively, D is TRBD1 (5 bases). Between the trimmed V and J ends, which lost 6 bases and 0 bases, there was a span of 11 bases. The CDR3 is made up of 14 amino acids. CDR1 and CDR2 from the germline V gene are SGHTA and FQGNSA. The CDR3 is CASSTDIMNTEAFF. The CDR3 bases are TGTGCCAGCAGTACGGACATAATGAACACTGAAGCTTTCTTT.

J is TRBJ2-5 and V is TRBV5-5; tentative D call: TRBD1 (5 bases). Per germline, CDR1 SGHKS and CDR2 YYEKEE (reference sequence). Trimming left V 2 bases short and J 4 bases short, with 9 bases between. This CDR3 has 13 residues. For the CDR3, the DNA is TGTGCCAGCAGCTTAATGCAGGGAGAGACCCAGTACTTC. This codes for CASSLMQGETQYF.

This clonotype was seen a handful of times. The chain has TRBV11-2 and TRBJ2-1, with 9 bases lining up with TRBD2. Germline CDR1 reads SGHAT; CDR2 reads FQNNGV. V dropped 2 bases and J dropped 4; count of bases not matched to a gene: 9. This CDR3 spans 17 amino acids. CDR3 protein: CASSLWGSGRRYNEQFF. The CDR3 DNA reads TGTGCCAGCAGCTTATGGGGTAGCGGGAGACGGTACAATGAGCAGTTCTTC. Together with reference TRBV11-2 and TRBJ2-1, the CDR3 gives the full variable domain: EAGVAQSPRYKIIEKRQSVAFWCNPISGHATLYWYQQILGQGPKLLIQFQNNGVVDDSQLPKDRFSAERLKGVDSTLKIQPAKLEDSAVYLCASSLWGSGRRYNEQFFGPGTRLTVL.

This clonotype has a handful of counts. The V and J genes are TRBV15 and TRBJ1-2; D gene ambiguous. V gave up 3 bases and J gave up 2 bases, with 10 bases separating them. CDR1 and CDR2 from the germline V gene are LNHNV and YYDKDF (reference sequence). The CDR3 has 14 amino acids. The CDR3 nucleotides are TGTGCCACCAGCAGGACCGGATTAAACTATGGCTACACCTTC. It is translated as CATSRTGLNYGYTF.

This clonotype appeared a few times. The chain joins TRBV19 to TRBJ2-4, with 10 bases aligning to TRBD1. Germline values: CDR1 LNHDA, CDR2 SQIVND (reference sequence). The trim removed 6 bases at V and 4 bases at J, leaving 9 bases unmatched. There are 16 residues in the CDR3. The DNA for the CDR3 is TGTGCCAGTAGCTCCGCGGACAGGGGGGTGAAAAACATTCAGTACTTC. Residues: CASSSADRGVKNIQYF.